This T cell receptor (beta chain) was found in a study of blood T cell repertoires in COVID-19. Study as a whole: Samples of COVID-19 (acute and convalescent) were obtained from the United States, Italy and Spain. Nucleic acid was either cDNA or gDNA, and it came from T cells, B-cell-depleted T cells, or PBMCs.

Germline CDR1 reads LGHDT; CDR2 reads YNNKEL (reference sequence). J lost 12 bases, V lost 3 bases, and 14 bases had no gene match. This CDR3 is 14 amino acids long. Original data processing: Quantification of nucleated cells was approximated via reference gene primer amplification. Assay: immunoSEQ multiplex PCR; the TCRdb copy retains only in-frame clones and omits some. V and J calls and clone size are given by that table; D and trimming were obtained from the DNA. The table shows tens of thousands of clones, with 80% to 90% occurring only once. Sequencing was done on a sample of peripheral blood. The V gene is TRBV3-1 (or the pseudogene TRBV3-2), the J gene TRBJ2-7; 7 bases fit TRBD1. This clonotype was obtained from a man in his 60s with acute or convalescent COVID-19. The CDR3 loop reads CASSHSGQAPKRYF. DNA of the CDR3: TGTGCCAGCAGCCACTCAGGACAGGCGCCGAAGCGGTACTTC.